The next 27 T cell receptor beta chains were all read from a single sample in a study of early T cells in non-severe SARS-CoV-2 infection. Each CDR3 protein gets one entry after TCRdb re-called the 5' RACE reads with MiXCR. The sample lists tens of thousands of distinct CDR3 sequences, 15% to 19% occurring once. Sequencing was carried out using whole blood. The source of these receptors is an adult who was a healthcare worker with PCR-confirmed SARS-CoV-2 infection or an uninfected control (not recorded which).

This clonotype was observed a few times. The gene calls are TRBV6-6 and TRBJ2-3, with D possibly being TRBD1 (6 bases). Trimming took 7 bases from V and 3 from J, leaving 17 bases between them. CDR3 size: 15 residues. The germline V gene has CDR1 MNHNY and CDR2 SVGAGI (reference sequence). This CDR3 is CASNPGHRSTDTQYF. DNA of the CDR3: TGTGCCAGCAACCCGGGACATCGGAGTACAGATACGCAGTATTTT.

Only a few counts were recorded for this clonotype. The V call is TRBV25-1, the J call TRBJ1-2, with D possibly TRBD1 on 5 matching bases. The CDR3 contains 12 residues. Germline V gene data show CDR1 as MGHDK and CDR2 as SYGVNS. V was cut by 5 bases and J by 6 bases, with 10 bases left in between. CDR3 in amino acids: CASSNIRDGYTF. Here the CDR3 DNA reads TGTGCCAGCAGTAACATCAGGGATGGCTACACCTTC.

This chain links TRBV20-1 with TRBJ2-3; perhaps TRBD1 as D (5 bases). In germline, CDR1 is DFQATT, CDR2 SNEGSKA (reference sequence). Trimming shortened V by 3 bases and J by 0 bases, and 10 bases separated the two germline ends. The CDR3 loop spans 14 amino acids. CDR3 in amino acids: CSARKGPSTDTQYF. CDR3 nucleotides: TGCAGTGCTAGGAAGGGGCCCAGCACAGATACGCAGTATTTT.

This clonotype was recorded a few times. V and J are TRBV5-6 and TRBJ1-6, with D unresolved. Germline V gene data show CDR1 as SGHDT and CDR2 as YYEEEE. V shed 4 bases and J shed 0 bases, with 14 bases lying between them. The CDR3 loop spans 17 amino acids. The CDR3 loop reads CASSVIDRSSYNSPLHF. The CDR3 nucleotides read TGTGCCAGCAGCGTTATTGACCGGAGCTCCTATAATTCACCCCTCCACTTT.

This clonotype was found a few times. The chain combines TRBV7-2 with TRBJ1-1; 9 bases map to TRBD1. Germline V gene sequence: CDR1 SGHTA, CDR2 FQGNSA. The CDR3 contains 14 residues. V lost 6 bases, J lost 5 bases, and 7 bases stayed unmatched. The CDR3 DNA reads TGTGCCAGCAGATGGGGACAGGGCTTGACTGAAGCTTTCTTT. This encodes CASRWGQGLTEAFF.

This clonotype showed up just a few times. The CDR3 spells CAWVQEGGLRKTQYF. The DNA for the CDR3 is TGTGCCTGGGTCCAGGAAGGGGGACTTCGGAAGACGCAGTATTTT. The chain uses TRBV30 and TRBJ2-3; D may correspond to TRBD1 or TRBD2 (6 bases each). Trimming stripped 5 bases from V and 9 bases from J, with 24 bases between. This CDR3 comprises 15 residues. CDR1 is GTSNPN, CDR2 SVGIG, per germline (reference sequence).

J is TRBJ2-7 and V is TRBV20-1; D gene unclear. Trimming removed 3 bases at V and 3 bases at J, with 3 bases between. This CDR3 has 10 residues. Germline V CDR1 and CDR2: DFQATT, SNEGSKA (reference sequence). The CDR3 loop is CSASSYEQYF. CDR3 nucleotides: TGCAGTGCTAGCAGCTACGAGCAGTACTTC.

This clonotype was seen a handful of times. This CDR3 reads CASSFSPGTGFYNEQYF. The CDR3 DNA sequence: TGTGCCAGCAGCTTCAGTCCCGGGACAGGGTTTTACAACGAGCAGTACTTC. The rearrangement links TRBV9 to TRBJ2-7; 9 bases align to TRBD1. CDR1 and CDR2 (germline): SGDLS, YYNGEE. Unmatched junction bases numbered 16, after V lost 4 bases and J lost 5 bases. This CDR3 is 17 amino acids long. The full variable domain, its missing parts supplied by reference TRBV9 and TRBJ2-7, is DSGVTQTPKHLITATGQRVTLRCSPRSGDLSVYWYQQSLDQGLQFLIQYYNGEERAKGNILERFSAQQFPDLHSELNLSSLELGDSALYFCASSFSPGTGFYNEQYFGPGTRLTVT.

In the case of this clonotype: Mismatch with germline at one junction end may stem from a read error. The genes are TRBV20-1 and TRBJ2-2; D gene uncertain. The CDR3 covers 15 residues. Germline V lookup: CDR1 DFQATT, CDR2 SNEGSKA (reference sequence). CDR3 nucleotides: TGCAGTGCCAGAGGCACAGAAGCGAACACCGGGGAGCTGTTTTTT. Translation gives CSARGTEANTGELFF.

This clonotype came up a few times. The V call is TRBV4-1, the J call TRBJ2-1, with D possibly being TRBD1 (5 bases). The germline CDR1 and CDR2 sequences are MGHRA and YSYEKL. This CDR3 is built from 13 residues. Trimming cost V 3 bases and J 6 bases, with 9 bases left between them. In DNA form, the CDR3 reads TGCGCCAGCAGCCACTCGGACACCAATGAGCAGTTCTTC. It specifies CASSHSDTNEQFF.

This clonotype occurred a few times. V usage is TRBV4-2 and J usage is TRBJ1-4; possibly TRBD1 for D (5 bases). Germline loops: CDR1 LGHNA, CDR2 YNFKEQ. The CDR3 totals 16 residues. V lost 0 bases to trimming and J lost 3 bases, with 11 bases between them. CDR3 DNA sequence: TGTGCCAGCAGCCAAGATCCCGCAGGGCCTAATGAAAAACTGTTTTTT. Translating gives CASSQDPAGPNEKLFF.

The table lists this clonotype with a few counts. This sequence joins TRBV10-2 and TRBJ1-2; D not resolved. V was cut by 8 bases and J by 8 bases, with 12 bases left in between. Germline V lookup: CDR1 WSHSY, CDR2 SAAADI. The CDR3 is 11 residues long. CDR3 amino acids: CASAVSRGYTF. DNA of the CDR3: TGCGCCAGCGCCGTGAGTCGGGGCTACACCTTC.

The chain uses TRBV23-1 and TRBJ2-2, with D possibly matching TRBD2 (6 bases). TRBV23-1 is an open reading frame, and its role is uncertain. Trimming removed 6 bases from V and 3 bases from J, with 17 bases in between. This CDR3 is built from 16 residues. The chain's CDR3 is CASSPPRRGHTGELFF. The CDR3 DNA sequence: TGCGCCAGCAGCCCCCCCCGGAGGGGTCACACCGGGGAGCTGTTTTTT.

There are a few counts of this clonotype. The chain recombines TRBV7-6 with TRBJ2-2; D not resolved. V lost 5 bases, J lost 2 bases, and 24 bases lay in between. Germline lookup yields CDR1 SGHVS and CDR2 FNYEAQ. This CDR3 comprises 19 residues. CDR3 DNA sequence: TGTGCCAGCAGCCGTCCCACATTTCGGCCAATACCTAACACCGGGGAGCTGTTTTTT. Translating gives CASSRPTFRPIPNTGELFF.

The rearrangement uses TRBV11-3 and TRBJ2-7; D remains unclear. Per germline, CDR1 SGHNT and CDR2 YENEEA. The CDR3 has 14 amino acids. Trimming removed 5 bases at V and 2 bases at J, with 13 bases between. The CDR3 is CASSRAKETYEQYF. The CDR3 nucleotides read TGTGCCAGCAGCCGAGCCAAGGAAACCTACGAGCAGTACTTC.

This clonotype was seen at least ten times. The chain links TRBV11-2 to TRBJ1-2; tentatively, D is TRBD1 (6 bases). Germline V gives CDR1 SGHAT, CDR2 FQNNGV. This CDR3 is 13 amino acids long. Between the trimmed V and J ends, which lost 1 base and 8 bases, there was a span of 11 bases. Here the CDR3 reads CASSLAGVDGYTF. Here the CDR3 DNA reads TGTGCCAGCAGCTTAGCAGGGGTGGACGGCTACACCTTC.

This clonotype was counted only a few times. The rearrangement uses TRBV29-1 and TRBJ2-1; D uncertain. The germline gives CDR1 SQVTM, CDR2 ANQGSEA. V shed 8 bases and J shed 8 bases, with 10 bases lying between them. CDR3 length equals 10 residues. CDR3 coding DNA: TGCAGCTACTCAGTGTATGAGCAGTTCTTC. This encodes CSYSVYEQFF.

The chain couples TRBV5-4 to TRBJ2-1; 7 bases line up with TRBD1. J gave up 5 bases and V 3 bases, and 8 bases lay outside the gene matches. CDR1 and CDR2 (germline): SGHNT, YYREEE (reference sequence). There are 15 residues in the CDR3. CDR3 residues: CASSSPWTGNNEQFF. The DNA of the CDR3 is TGTGCCAGCAGCTCTCCCTGGACAGGAAACAATGAGCAGTTCTTC.

V is TRBV20-1 and J is TRBJ2-1; 8 nucleotides agree with TRBD2. V dropped 6 bases and J dropped 12; count of bases not matched to a gene: 16. Germline CDR1 reads DFQATT; CDR2 reads SNEGSKA (reference sequence). This CDR3 has 14 residues. CDR3 nucleotide sequence: TGCAGTGCCAAAGGGACTAGGGGGGCGTTTTTGCAGTTCTTC. The encoded protein is CSAKGTRGAFLQFF.

The table lists this clonotype with many counts. The chain couples TRBV11-2 to TRBJ1-5, with D maybe TRBD1 (5 bases). The V gene's germline CDR1 is SGHAT and CDR2 FQNNGV. This CDR3 comprises 15 residues. The V end lost 2 bases, the J end lost 0 bases, and 8 bases lay between the germline ends. CDR3 DNA sequence: TGTGCCAGCAGCTTACAGGGTTATAGCAATCAGCCCCAGCATTTT. Encoded protein: CASSLQGYSNQPQHF.

This clonotype has only a few counts. The chain employs TRBV11-3 and TRBJ2-5; a weak D match, TRBD1 (6 bases). This CDR3 comprises 16 residues. Trimming shortened V by 1 base and J by 1 base, and 13 bases separated the two germline ends. Looked up from germline, CDR1 is SGHNT and CDR2 is YENEEA. CDR3 bases: TGTGCCAGCAGCTTAGGACAGGACCAGTTCCAAGAGACCCAGTACTTC. Translation: CASSLGQDQFQETQYF.

The rearrangement uses TRBV29-1 and TRBJ1-1; TRBD1 aligns across 8 bases. J gave up 1 base and V 5 bases, and 6 bases lay outside the gene matches. CDR1 and CDR2 from the germline V gene are SQVTM and ANQGSEA. The CDR3 covers 14 residues. CDR3 nucleotide sequence: TGCAGCGTTTCATCAACAGGGGGGAACACTGAAGCTTTCTTT. This gives the protein CSVSSTGGNTEAFF.

This clonotype has just a few counts. The rearrangement links TRBV11-2 to TRBJ2-3; the match to TRBD2 covers 8 bases. Germline assignment: CDR1 SGHAT and CDR2 FQNNGV. V lost 4 bases to trimming and J lost 5 bases; unmatched junction nucleotides: 11. CDR3 length: 16 residues. The CDR3 region has the DNA TGTGCCAGCAGCTCCTTCCCGGGGGGGCCTGAAGATACGCAGTATTTT. Amino acid sequence: CASSSFPGGPEDTQYF. Looking up the rest from reference TRBV11-2 and TRBJ2-3 gives the full variable domain: EAGVAQSPRYKIIEKRQSVAFWCNPISGHATLYWYQQILGQGPKLLIQFQNNGVVDDSQLPKDRFSAERLKGVDSTLKIQPAKLEDSAVYLCASSSFPGGPEDTQYFGPGTRLTVL.

This clonotype was picked up a small number of times. Here the CDR3 reads CASSQGAGNADTQYF. The CDR3 DNA follows: TGTGCCAGCAGCCAAGGGGCAGGAAATGCAGATACGCAGTATTTT. V and J are TRBV7-2 and TRBJ2-3, with D possibly matching TRBD1 (5 bases). CDR3 length equals 15 residues. CDR1 and CDR2 from the germline V gene are SGHTA and FQGNSA. The V gene lost 5 bases and the J gene lost 4 bases, with 16 bases spanning the gap.

This clonotype was counted only a few times. The rearrangement uses TRBV11-2 and TRBJ1-1; TRBD1 might be the D (5 bases). The CDR3 sequence is 13 residues long. V lost 10 bases and J 4 bases, leaving 16 bases between the germline ends. In germline, CDR1 is SGHAT, CDR2 FQNNGV. The CDR3 loop is CATNNGAGTEAFF. The CDR3, as DNA: TGTGCCACCAACAACGGGGCGGGCACTGAAGCTTTCTTT.

This clonotype occurred a few times. This sequence joins TRBV20-1 and TRBJ2-3; D possibly corresponds to TRBD2 (6 bases). CDR3 length: 13 residues. Trimming removed 1 base from V and 10 bases from J, with 15 bases in between. Germline CDR1 DFQATT, CDR2 SNEGSKA (reference sequence). CDR3 DNA sequence: TGCAGTGCTAGAGGACTAGGAGGAGTTGCGCAGTATTTT. Residues: CSARGLGGVAQYF.

This clonotype has only a few counts. The rearrangement uses TRBV4-2 and TRBJ2-1, with D perhaps matching TRBD2 (6 bases). Germline V lookup: CDR1 LGHNA, CDR2 YNFKEQ. Trimming stripped 2 bases from V and 0 bases from J, with 8 bases between. This CDR3 contains 15 residues. DNA for the CDR3: TGTGCCAGCAGCCAACGGGAGACCTCCTACAATGAGCAGTTCTTC. Its protein is CASSQRETSYNEQFF.